What follows are 4 T cell receptor beta chains derived from one specimen sequenced in a study of cytomegalovirus exposure and HLA in healthy donors. It was with 60 Vbeta and 13 Jbeta primers that the PCR ran. The data were produced by immunoSEQ multiplex PCR, yet TCRdb's version contains in-frame clones alone and is incomplete. Of about 110,000 clones in the sample, around 66% were seen once. Sample: PBMCs. These receptors came from a man younger than 30 in good health and CMV-seropositive.

The chain joins TRBV27 to TRBJ2-1; D might be TRBD1 (5 bases). Trimming shortened V by 6 bases and J by 1 base, and 13 bases separated the two germline ends. CDR3 length: 15 residues. Per the germline V gene, CDR1 is MNHEY and CDR2 is SMNVEV (reference sequence). CDR3 bases: TGTGCCAGCAGAGCAGGGCATCAATCCTACAATGAGCAGTTCTTC. Translation: CASRAGHQSYNEQFF.

The rearrangement links TRBV18 to TRBJ1-3; the match to TRBD1 covers 12 bases. V lost 0 bases to trimming and J lost 6 bases; unmatched junction nucleotides: 3. CDR3 size: 16 residues. CDR1 is KGHSH, CDR2 LQKENI, per germline. CDR3: CASSPPGTGGVNTIYF. The CDR3 region has the DNA TGTGCCAGCTCACCACCAGGGACAGGGGGCGTAAACACCATATATTTT.

This chain joins TRBV18 and TRBJ2-5; 7 nucleotides agree with TRBD2. Trimming removed 2 bases from V and 5 bases from J; junction bases left unmatched: 11. This CDR3 has 16 residues. Germline-derived CDR1 and CDR2 are KGHSH and LQKENI. The CDR3 DNA is TGTGCCAGCTCACCAGTCCCAGCGGGGTTTGTGGAGACCCAGTACTTC. Amino acids: CASSPVPAGFVETQYF.

The chain couples TRBV27 to TRBJ2-5; D may be TRBD2 (7 bases). The CDR3 runs 16 residues. Trimming removed 6 bases at V and 1 base at J, with 18 bases between. Germline loops: CDR1 MNHEY, CDR2 SMNVEV (reference sequence). The DNA of the CDR3 is TGTGCCAGCAGAGGGGGGGGGCGAGAGGGCCAAGAGACCCAGTACTTC. It encodes CASRGGGREGQETQYF.